Included here is one T cell receptor (beta chain) sequence, with context. The entire patient cohort was treatment-naive prior to thyroid surgery. The data originate from a study of metastatic and nonmetastatic thyroid tumors. At the level of the study: Across blood and tumor or nodule tissue, repertoires from malignant and benign thyroid patients were compared with one another.

CDR3 length: 15 residues. Trimming took off 5 bases at V and 13 bases at J, with 26 bases between the two ends. Germline V gene lookup returns CDR1 SGHTA and CDR2 FQGNSA. As originally analysed: Between-group CDR3 differences, defined by clinicopathological status, yielded a distant-metastasis classifier for papillary thyroid cancer. Using MiXCR, TCRdb reanalyzed the PCR reads. The V and J calls were determined by TCRdb, not by the authors. Of about 31,000 clones listed, 15% to 20% are singletons. V and J are TRBV7-2 and TRBJ1-2, with D perhaps matching TRBD1 (5 bases). The sequence came from a female donor with papillary thyroid cancer or a benign thyroid nodule (not recorded which). Some clones in this sample may be carry-over from other donors' samples. Material for sequencing was blood. DNA for the CDR3: TGTGCCAGCAGCCTAAGCCCCAGACAGTTCTATGGATGCACCTTC. Its translation: CASSLSPRQFYGCTF.